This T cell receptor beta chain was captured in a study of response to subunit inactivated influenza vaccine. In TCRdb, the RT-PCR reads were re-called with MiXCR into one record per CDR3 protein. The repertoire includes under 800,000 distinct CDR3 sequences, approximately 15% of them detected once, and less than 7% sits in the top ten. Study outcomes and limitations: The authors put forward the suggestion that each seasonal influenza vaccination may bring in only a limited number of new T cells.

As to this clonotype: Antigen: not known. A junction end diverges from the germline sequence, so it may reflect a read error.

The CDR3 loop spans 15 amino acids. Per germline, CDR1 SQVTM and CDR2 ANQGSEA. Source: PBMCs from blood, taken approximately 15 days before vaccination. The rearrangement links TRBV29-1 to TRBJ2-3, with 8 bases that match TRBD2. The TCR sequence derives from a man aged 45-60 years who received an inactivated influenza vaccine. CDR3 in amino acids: CSVEGARGATDTQYF. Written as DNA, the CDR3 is TGCAGCGTCGAAGGGGCGCGGGGGGCCACAGATACGCAGTATTTT.